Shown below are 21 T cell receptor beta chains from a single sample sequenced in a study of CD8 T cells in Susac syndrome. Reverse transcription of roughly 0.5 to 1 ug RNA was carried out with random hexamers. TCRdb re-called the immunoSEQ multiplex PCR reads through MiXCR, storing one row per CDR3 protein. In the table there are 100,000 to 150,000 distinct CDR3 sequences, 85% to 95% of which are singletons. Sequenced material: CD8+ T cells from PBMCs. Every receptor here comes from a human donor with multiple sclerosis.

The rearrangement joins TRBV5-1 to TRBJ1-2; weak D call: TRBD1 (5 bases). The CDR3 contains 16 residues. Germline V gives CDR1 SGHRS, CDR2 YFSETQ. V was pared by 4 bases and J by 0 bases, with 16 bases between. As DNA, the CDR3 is TGCGCCAGCAGCCATGGCACTCGGGGGGCTAACTATGGCTACACCTTC. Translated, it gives CASSHGTRGANYGYTF.

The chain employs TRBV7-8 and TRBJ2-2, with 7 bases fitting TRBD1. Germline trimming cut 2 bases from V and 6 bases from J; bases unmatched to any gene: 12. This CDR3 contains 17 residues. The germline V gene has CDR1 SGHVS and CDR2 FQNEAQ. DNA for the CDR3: TGTGCCAGCAGCTTAAGTCGGGGACAGATATTTTCCGGGGAGCTGTTTTTT. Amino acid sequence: CASSLSRGQIFSGELFF.

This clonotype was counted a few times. In nucleotides, the CDR3 is TGTGCCAGCAGTCCCGGGACCAACACTGAAGCTTTCTTT. This gives the protein CASSPGTNTEAFF. The rearrangement joins TRBV7-3 to TRBJ1-1, with D possibly TRBD1 on 5 matching bases. CDR3 length equals 13 residues. The V gene's germline CDR1 is SGHTA and CDR2 FQGTGA. Trimming took 6 bases from V and 2 from J, leaving 10 bases between them.

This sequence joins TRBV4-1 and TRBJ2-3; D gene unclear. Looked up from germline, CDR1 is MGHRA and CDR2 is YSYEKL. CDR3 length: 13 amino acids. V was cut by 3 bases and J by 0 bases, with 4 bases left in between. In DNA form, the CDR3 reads TGCGCCAGCAGCCAGGACAGCACAGATACGCAGTATTTT. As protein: CASSQDSTDTQYF.

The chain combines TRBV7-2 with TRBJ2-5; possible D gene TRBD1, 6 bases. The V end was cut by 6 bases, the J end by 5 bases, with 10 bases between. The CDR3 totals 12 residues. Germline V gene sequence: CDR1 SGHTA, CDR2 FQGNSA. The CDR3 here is CASRPRGETQYF. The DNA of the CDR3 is TGTGCCAGCAGGCCCAGGGGTGAGACCCAGTACTTC.

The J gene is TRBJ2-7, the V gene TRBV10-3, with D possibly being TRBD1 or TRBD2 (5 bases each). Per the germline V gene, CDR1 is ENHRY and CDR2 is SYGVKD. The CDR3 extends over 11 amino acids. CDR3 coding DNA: TGTGCCATCGGTGAGGGGTACGAGCAGTACGTC. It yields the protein CAIGEGYEQYV.

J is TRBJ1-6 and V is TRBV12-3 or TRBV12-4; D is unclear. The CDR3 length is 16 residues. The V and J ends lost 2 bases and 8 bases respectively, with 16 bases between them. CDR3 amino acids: CASSLIPAGPYSPLHF. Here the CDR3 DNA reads TGTGCCAGCAGTTTAATCCCCGCAGGCCCCTATTCACCCCTCCACTTT.

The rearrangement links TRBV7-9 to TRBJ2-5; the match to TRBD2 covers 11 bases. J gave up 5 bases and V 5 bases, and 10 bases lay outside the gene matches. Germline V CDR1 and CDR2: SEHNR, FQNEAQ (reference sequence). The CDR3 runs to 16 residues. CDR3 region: CASSHPLAGEGETQYF. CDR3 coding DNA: TGTGCCAGCAGCCACCCACTAGCGGGAGAAGGGGAGACCCAGTACTTC.

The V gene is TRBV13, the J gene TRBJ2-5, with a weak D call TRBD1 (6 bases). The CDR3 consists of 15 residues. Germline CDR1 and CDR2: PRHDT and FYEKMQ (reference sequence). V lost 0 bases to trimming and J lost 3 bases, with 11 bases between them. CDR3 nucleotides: TGTGCCAGCAGCTTAGGACAGGGCCAAAAAGAGACCCAGTACTTC. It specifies CASSLGQGQKETQYF.

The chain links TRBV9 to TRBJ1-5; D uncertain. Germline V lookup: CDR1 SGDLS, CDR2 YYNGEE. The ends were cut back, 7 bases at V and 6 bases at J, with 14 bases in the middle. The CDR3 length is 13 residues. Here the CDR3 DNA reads TGTGCCAGCTCCGTAGAGGTTGGTCAGCCCCAGCATTTT. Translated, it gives CASSVEVGQPQHF.

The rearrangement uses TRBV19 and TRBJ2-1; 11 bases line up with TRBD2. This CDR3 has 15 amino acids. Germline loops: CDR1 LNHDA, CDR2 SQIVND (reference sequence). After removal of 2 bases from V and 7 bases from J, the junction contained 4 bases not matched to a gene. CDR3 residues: CASSIIAGGSNEQFF. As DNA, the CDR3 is TGTGCCAGTAGTATAATAGCGGGAGGGTCAAATGAGCAGTTCTTC. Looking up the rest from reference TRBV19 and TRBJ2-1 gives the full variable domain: DGGITQSPKYLFRKEGQNVTLSCEQNLNHDAMYWYRQDPGQGLRLIYYSQIVNDFQKGDIAEGYSVSREKKESFPLTVTSAQKNPTAFYLCASSIIAGGSNEQFFGPGTRLTVL.

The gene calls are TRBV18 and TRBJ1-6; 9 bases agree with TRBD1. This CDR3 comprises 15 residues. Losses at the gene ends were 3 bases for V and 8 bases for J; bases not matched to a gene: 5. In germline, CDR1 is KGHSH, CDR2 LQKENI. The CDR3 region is CASSPEGQGDSPLHF. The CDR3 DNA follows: TGTGCCAGCTCACCGGAGGGACAGGGTGATTCACCCCTCCACTTT.

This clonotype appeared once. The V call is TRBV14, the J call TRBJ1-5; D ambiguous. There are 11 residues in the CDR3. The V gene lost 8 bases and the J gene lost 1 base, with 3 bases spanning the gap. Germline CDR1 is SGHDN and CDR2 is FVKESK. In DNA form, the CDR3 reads TGTGCCAGCTGGAGCAATCAGCCCCAGCATTTT. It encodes CASWSNQPQHF.

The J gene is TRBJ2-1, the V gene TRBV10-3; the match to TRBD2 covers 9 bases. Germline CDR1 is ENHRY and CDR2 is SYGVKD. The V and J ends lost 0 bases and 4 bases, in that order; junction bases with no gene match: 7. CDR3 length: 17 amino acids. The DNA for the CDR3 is TGTGCCATCAGTGAGTCGGTAAGACTAGCGGTATACAATGAGCAGTTCTTC. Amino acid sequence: CAISESVRLAVYNEQFF.

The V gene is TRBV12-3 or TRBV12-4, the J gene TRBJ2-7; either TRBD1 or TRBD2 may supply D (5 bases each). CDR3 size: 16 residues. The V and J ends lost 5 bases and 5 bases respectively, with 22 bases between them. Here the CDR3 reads CASSPLSTGPWDEQYF. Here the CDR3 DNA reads TGTGCCAGCAGTCCCCTCTCGACGGGGCCGTGGGACGAGCAGTACTTC.

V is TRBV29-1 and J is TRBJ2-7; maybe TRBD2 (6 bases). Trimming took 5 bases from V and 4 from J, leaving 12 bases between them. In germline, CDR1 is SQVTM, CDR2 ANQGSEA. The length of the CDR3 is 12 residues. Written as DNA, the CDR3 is TGCAGCGTTCACGCGGGGCAGTACGAGCAGTACTTC. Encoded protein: CSVHAGQYEQYF.

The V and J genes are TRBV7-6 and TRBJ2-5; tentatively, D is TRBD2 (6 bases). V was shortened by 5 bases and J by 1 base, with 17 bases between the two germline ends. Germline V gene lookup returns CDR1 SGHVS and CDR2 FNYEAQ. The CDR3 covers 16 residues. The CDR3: CASSTTARTTQETQYF. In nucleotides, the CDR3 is TGTGCCAGCAGCACAACAGCCAGGACTACCCAAGAGACCCAGTACTTC.

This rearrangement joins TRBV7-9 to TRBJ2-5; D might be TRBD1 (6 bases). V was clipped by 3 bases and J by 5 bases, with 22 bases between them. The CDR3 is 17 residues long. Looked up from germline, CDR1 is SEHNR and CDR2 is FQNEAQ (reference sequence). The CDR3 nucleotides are TGTGCCAGCAGCTTGCCCCGTACAGGGTTCAACGCGGAGACCCAGTACTTC. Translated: CASSLPRTGFNAETQYF. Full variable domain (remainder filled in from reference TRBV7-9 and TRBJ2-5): DTGVSQNPRHKITKRGQNVTFRCDPISEHNRLYWYRQTLGQGPEFLTYFQNEAQLEKSRLLSDRFSAERPKGSFSTLEIQRTEQGDSAMYLCASSLPRTGFNAETQYFGPGTRLLVL.

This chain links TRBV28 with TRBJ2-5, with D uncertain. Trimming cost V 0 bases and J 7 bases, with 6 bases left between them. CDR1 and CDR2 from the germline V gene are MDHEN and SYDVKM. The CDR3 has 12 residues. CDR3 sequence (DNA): TGTGCCAGCAGTTTATGGGACGGGACCCAGTACTTC. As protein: CASSLWDGTQYF.

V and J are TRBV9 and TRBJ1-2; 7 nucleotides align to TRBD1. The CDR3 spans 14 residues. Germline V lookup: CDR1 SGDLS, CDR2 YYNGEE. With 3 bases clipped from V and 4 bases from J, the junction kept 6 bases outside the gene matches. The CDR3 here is CASSAYDRAYGYTF. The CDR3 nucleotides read TGTGCCAGCAGCGCCTACGACAGGGCCTATGGCTACACCTTC. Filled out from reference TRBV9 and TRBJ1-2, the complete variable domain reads DSGVTQTPKHLITATGQRVTLRCSPRSGDLSVYWYQQSLDQGLQFLIQYYNGEERAKGNILERFSAQQFPDLHSELNLSSLELGDSALYFCASSAYDRAYGYTFGSGTRLTVV.

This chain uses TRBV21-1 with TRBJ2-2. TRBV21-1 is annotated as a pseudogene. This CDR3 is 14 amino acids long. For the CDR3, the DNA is TGTGCCAGCAGCAAGAAACAAAAAACCGGGGAGCTGTTTTTT. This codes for CASSKKQKTGELFF.